The sequence of this T cell receptor (beta chain) was determined in a study of OX40 agonist ivuxolimab in advanced cancers. With respect to the entire study: The costimulatory receptor OX40 (CD134) was targeted by ivuxolimab, a fully human IgG2 agonistic monoclonal antibody. Intravenous ivuxolimab was administered to patients every 2 weeks at six dose levels: 0.01, 0.1, 0.3, 1.5, 3 and 10 mg/kg. Among the roughly 52 dose-escalation patients, some 20 had hepatocellular carcinoma, 15 or so melanoma, 9 renal cell carcinoma and 9 head and neck cancer. The dose-escalation cohort was 82.7% male with a mean age of around 62 years, ranging from roughly 23 to 80. Prior anti-PD-1, anti-PD-L1 or anti-CTLA-4 therapy was permitted, and checkpoint inhibitors had been received by approximately 39% of dose-escalation patients. Partial responses were achieved by three dose-escalation patients, of whom one had hepatocellular carcinoma and two had cutaneous melanoma. The purpose of peripheral TCRbeta sequencing was to test whether ivuxolimab changed TCR sequence diversity and led to clonal T-cell expansion. The paper describes the monotherapy dose-escalation part (N = 52 patients) of the phase I trial of ivuxolimab.

For this clone: The clone's antigen remains unknown. Base qualities are not recorded, but no much larger clone differs from it by a single base.

Genomic DNA was isolated from the sorted cells so that the TCRbeta CDR3 region could be sequenced. TCRbeta CDR3 regions were sequenced using the immunoSEQ Assay. TCRdb carries this immuneACCESS record with in-frame sequences only. Its versions omit some clonotypes, under half of them owing to an unresolved V gene in the studies checked, with the rest unexplained. In all, the sample holds about 55,000 clones, and under 85% of those were seen once. Approximately 6% of the sample is taken by the ten largest. For CDR1 and CDR2, the germline V gene lists MNHNS and SASEGT. From cysteine to phenylalanine, the CDR3 is 18 amino acids long. Only the CDR3 DNA stays, 54 bases, in frame from base 1. Here V drops 4 bases and J drops 4 bases, and the junction holds 10 bases not matched to any gene. The research as a whole found: Antigen specificity was not determined for the clonally expanded peripheral T cells. Partial responders in the 0.1-3.0 mg/kg groups had among the lowest normalized peripheral clonal expansion, especially among CD8+ T cells. Low levels of normalized T-cell clonal expansion were also seen in some nonresponding patients. After ivuxolimab, expanded clones were on average more numerous among CD8+ T cells than among CD4+ T cells. At doses of 0.1 to 3.0 mg/kg, clonal expansion of both CD4+ and CD8+ T cells in blood was seen between baseline and week 6.

The trial excluded patients who had a history of autoimmune disease or were on systemic immunosuppression. Peripheral blood for TCR sequencing was collected from all dose cohorts at baseline, on cycle 4 day 1, and on cycle 7 day 1. Samples came from an open-label, multicenter, first-in-human phase I dose-escalation trial of ivuxolimab. Adults with locally advanced or metastatic melanoma, renal cell carcinoma, hepatocellular carcinoma or head and neck squamous cell carcinoma were enrolled in the trial. Before TCR sequencing, CD4+ T cells and CD8+ T cells were sorted from peripheral blood as separate populations.

The sample in question was CD4+ or CD8+ T cells sorted from blood, obtained in a trial of the OX40 agonist ivuxolimab. The origin of this receptor is an adult with an advanced solid tumor such as melanoma, head and neck, liver or kidney cancer. This chain is built from TRBV6-1 and TRBJ2-1, with 13 bases in between that match TRBD2. The sequenced DNA is TGTGCCAGCAGTGGGGGGGGACTAGCGGGAAGGGGATACAATGAGCAGTTCTTC. This encodes CASSGGGLAGRGYNEQFF.